This entry concerns a single T cell receptor (beta chain). One junction end does not reproduce the germline sequence, and a read error may be involved. The data belong to a study of blood T cell repertoires in COVID-19. Germline lookup yields CDR1 WSHSY and CDR2 SAAADI. The CDR3 runs 13 residues. The Seattle patients, enrolled during active infection, were followed longitudinally. The repertoire was sequenced with immunoSEQ multiplex PCR; TCRdb's copy has only in-frame clones and lacks some. The repertoire holds around 300,000 clones, 86% seen once, with roughly 14% in the top ten. The sample taken for sequencing was peripheral blood. The source is a woman aged 70 to 79 with COVID-19, enrolled during active disease. V usage is TRBV10-2 and J usage is TRBJ2-7, with 7 bases matching TRBD2. In nucleotides, the CDR3 is TGCGCCAGCAATGAGGGAGGGGCCTACGAGCAGTACTTC. Protein sequence: CASNEGGAYEQYF.